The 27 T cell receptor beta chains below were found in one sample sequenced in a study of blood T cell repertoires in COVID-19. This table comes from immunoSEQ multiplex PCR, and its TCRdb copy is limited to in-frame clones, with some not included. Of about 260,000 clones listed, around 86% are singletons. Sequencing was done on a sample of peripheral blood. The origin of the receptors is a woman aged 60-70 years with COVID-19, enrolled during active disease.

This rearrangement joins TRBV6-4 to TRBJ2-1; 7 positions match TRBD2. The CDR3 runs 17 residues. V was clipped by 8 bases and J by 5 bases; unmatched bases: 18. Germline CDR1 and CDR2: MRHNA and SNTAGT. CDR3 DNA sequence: TGTGCCAGCTCCGGCGGGAGAGCACAGCCTGGGGACAATGAGCAGTTCTTC. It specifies CASSGGRAQPGDNEQFF.

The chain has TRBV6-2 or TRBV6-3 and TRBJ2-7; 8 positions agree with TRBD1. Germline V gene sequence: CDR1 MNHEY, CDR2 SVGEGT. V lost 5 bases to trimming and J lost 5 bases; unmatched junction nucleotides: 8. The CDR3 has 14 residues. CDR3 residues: CASSQGQGIHEQYF. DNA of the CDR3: TGTGCCAGCAGTCAAGGACAGGGAATCCACGAGCAGTACTTC.

The DNA of the CDR3 is TGTGCCAGCAGCTTAGTGAGAACTGAAGCTTTCTTT. Protein sequence: CASSLVRTEAFF. The V gene is TRBV11-1, the J gene TRBJ1-1; no clear D. The CDR3 covers 12 residues. V was cut by 1 base and J by 5 bases, with 5 bases left in between. Germline lookup yields CDR1 SGHAT and CDR2 FQDESV (reference sequence).

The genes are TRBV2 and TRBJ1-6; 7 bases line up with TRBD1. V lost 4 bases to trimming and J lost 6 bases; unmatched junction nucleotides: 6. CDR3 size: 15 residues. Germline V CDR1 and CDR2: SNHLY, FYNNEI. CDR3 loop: CASSGWTGGNSPLHF. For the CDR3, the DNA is TGTGCCAGCAGTGGGTGGACAGGCGGTAATTCACCCCTCCACTTT. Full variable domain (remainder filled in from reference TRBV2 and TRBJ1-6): EPEVTQTPSHQVTQMGQEVILRCVPISNHLYFYWYRQILGQKVEFLVSFYNNEISEKSEIFDDQFSVERPDGSNFTLKIRSTKLEDSAMYFCASSGWTGGNSPLHFGNGTRLTVT.

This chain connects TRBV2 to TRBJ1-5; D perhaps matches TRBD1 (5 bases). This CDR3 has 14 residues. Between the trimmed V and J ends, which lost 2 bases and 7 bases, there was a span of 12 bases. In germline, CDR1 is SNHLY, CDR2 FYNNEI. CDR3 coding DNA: TGTGCCAGCAGTGAACGGCAGGGCTCCCAGCCCCAGCATTTT. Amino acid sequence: CASSERQGSQPQHF.

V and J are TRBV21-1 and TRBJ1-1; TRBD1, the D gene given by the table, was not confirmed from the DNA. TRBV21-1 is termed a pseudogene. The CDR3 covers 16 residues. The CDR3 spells CASSKDLKGWNTEAFF. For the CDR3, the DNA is TGTGCCAGCAGCAAAGATCTGAAGGGGTGGAACACTGAAGCTTTCTTT.

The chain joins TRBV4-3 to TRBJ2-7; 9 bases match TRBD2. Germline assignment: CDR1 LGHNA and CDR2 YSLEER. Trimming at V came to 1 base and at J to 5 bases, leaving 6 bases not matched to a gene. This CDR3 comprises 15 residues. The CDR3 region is CASSQGLLAGDEQYF. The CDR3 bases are TGCGCCAGCAGCCAAGGGTTGTTAGCGGGAGACGAGCAGTACTTC.

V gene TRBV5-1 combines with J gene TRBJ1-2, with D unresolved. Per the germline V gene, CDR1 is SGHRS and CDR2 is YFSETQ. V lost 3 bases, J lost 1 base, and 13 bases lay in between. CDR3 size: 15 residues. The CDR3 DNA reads TGCGCCAGCAGCTCCGGACGGGGAGTTAACTATGGCTACACCTTC. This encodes CASSSGRGVNYGYTF.

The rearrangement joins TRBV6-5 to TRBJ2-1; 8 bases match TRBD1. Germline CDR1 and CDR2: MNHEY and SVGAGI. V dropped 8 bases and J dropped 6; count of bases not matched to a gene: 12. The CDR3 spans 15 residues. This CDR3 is CASGDGQGYLNEQFF. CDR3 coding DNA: TGTGCCAGCGGGGACGGACAGGGCTATCTCAATGAGCAGTTCTTC.

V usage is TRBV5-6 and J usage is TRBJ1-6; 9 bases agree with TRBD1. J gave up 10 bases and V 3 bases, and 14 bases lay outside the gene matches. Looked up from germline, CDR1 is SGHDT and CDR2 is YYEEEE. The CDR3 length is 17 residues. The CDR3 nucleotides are TGTGCCAGCAGCTCTCTCCTGCGGACAGGGGTGGTCTCACCCCTCCACTTT. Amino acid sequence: CASSSLLRTGVVSPLHF.

DNA for the CDR3: TGTGCCAGCAGTTACGCTACAGGGGCCTACGAGCAGTACTTC. Translation: CASSYATGAYEQYF. The V call is TRBV6-6, the J call TRBJ2-7; 7 bases are shared with TRBD1. Looked up from germline, CDR1 is MNHNY and CDR2 is SVGAGI (reference sequence). This CDR3 contains 14 residues. With 2 bases clipped from V and 2 bases from J, the junction kept 3 bases outside the gene matches.

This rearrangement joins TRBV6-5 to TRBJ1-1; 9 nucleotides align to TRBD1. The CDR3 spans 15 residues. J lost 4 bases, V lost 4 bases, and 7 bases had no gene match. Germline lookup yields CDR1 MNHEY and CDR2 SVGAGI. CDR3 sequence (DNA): TGTGCCAGCAGTTCTCCGGGGACAGGGTCCACTGAAGCTTTCTTT. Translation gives CASSSPGTGSTEAFF.

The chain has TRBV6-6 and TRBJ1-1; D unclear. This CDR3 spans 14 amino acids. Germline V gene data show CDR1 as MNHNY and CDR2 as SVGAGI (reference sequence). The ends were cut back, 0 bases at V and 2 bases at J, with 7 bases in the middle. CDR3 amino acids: CASSYSRANTEAFF. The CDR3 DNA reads TGTGCCAGCAGTTACTCGAGGGCTAACACTGAAGCTTTCTTT.

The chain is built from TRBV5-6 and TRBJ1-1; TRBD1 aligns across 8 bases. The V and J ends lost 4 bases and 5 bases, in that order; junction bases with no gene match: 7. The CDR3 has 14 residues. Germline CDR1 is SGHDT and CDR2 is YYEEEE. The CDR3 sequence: CASSIQGARTEAFF. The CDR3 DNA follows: TGTGCCAGCAGCATCCAGGGGGCTCGGACTGAAGCTTTCTTT.

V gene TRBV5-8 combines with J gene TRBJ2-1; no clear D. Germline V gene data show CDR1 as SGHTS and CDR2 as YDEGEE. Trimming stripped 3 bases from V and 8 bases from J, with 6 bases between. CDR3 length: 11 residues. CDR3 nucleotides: TGTGCCAGCAGCTACCAGTATGAGCAGTTCTTC. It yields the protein CASSYQYEQFF.

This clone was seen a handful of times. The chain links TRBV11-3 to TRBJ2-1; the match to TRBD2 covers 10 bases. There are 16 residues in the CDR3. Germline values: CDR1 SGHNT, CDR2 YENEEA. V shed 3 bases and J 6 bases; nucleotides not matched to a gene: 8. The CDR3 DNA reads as TGTGCCAGCAGCTTGGGATCCAGCGGGAGGGCCAATGAGCAGTTCTTC. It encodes CASSLGSSGRANEQFF.

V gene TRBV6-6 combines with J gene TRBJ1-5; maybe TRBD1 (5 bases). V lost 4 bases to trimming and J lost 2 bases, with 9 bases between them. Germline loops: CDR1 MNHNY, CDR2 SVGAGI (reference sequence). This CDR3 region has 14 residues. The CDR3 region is CASSSGGGNQPQHF. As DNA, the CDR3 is TGTGCCAGCAGTTCGGGGGGGGGCAATCAGCCCCAGCATTTT.

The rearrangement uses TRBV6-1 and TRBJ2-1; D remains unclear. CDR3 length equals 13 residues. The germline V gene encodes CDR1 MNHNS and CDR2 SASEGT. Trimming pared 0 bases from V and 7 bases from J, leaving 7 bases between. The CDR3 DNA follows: TGTGCCAGCAGTGAAGCGCTGGCAAATGAGCAGTTCTTC. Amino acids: CASSEALANEQFF.

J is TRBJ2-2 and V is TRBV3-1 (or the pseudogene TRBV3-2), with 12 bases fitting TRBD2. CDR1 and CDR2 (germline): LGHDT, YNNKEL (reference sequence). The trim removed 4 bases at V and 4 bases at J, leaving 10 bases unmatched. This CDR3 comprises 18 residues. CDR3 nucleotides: TGTGCCAGCAGCCGGAGGACTAGCGGGGTAAGGGGCACCGGGGAGCTGTTTTTT. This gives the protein CASSRRTSGVRGTGELFF.

The CDR3 DNA is TGTGCCAGCAGTTACGAGGGGGCCAGCCAGCCCCAGCATTTT. This codes for CASSYEGASQPQHF. The chain recombines TRBV6-5 with TRBJ1-5, with 7 bases matching TRBD1. With 2 bases clipped from V and 7 bases from J, the junction kept 5 bases outside the gene matches. CDR1 is MNHEY, CDR2 SVGAGI, per germline. The CDR3 has 14 amino acids.

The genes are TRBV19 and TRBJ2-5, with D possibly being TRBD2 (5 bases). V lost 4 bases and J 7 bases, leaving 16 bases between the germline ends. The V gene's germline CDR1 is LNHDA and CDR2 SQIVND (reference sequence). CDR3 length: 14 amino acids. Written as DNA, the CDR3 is TGTGCCAGTAGTAGTGTTTGGGGAGCCGGGACCCAGTACTTC. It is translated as CASSSVWGAGTQYF.

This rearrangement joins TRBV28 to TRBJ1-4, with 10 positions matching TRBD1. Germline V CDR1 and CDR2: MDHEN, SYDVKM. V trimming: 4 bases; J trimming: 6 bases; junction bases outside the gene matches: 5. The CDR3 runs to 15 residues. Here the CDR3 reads CASSYGQGEYEKLFF. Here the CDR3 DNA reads TGTGCCAGCAGTTACGGACAGGGGGAGTATGAAAAACTGTTTTTT.

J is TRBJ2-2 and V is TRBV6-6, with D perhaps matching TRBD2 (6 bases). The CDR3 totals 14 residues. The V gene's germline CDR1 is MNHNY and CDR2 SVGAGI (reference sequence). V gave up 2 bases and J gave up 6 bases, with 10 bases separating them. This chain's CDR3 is CASSYPPSAGELFF. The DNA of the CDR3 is TGTGCCAGCAGTTACCCCCCTAGCGCCGGGGAGCTGTTTTTT.

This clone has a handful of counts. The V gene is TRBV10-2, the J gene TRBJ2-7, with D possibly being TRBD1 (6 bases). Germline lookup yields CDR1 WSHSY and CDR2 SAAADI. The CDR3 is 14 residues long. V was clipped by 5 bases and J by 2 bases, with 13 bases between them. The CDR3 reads CASSTRTEAYEQYF. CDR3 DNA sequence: TGCGCCAGCAGTACAAGGACAGAAGCCTACGAGCAGTACTTC.

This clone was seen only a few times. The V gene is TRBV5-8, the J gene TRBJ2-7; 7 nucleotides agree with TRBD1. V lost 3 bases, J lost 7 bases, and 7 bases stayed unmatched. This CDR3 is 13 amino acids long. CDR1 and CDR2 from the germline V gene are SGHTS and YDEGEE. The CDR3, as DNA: TGTGCCAGCAGCTCAGGACAGGCCCGTGAGCAGTACTTC. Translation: CASSSGQAREQYF.

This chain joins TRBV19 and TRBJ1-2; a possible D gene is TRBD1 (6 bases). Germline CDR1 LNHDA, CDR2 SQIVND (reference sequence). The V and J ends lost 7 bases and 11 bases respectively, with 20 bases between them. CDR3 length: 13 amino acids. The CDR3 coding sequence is TGTGCCAGTACCGATGGGACAAAACGGAGGTACACCTTC. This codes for CASTDGTKRRYTF. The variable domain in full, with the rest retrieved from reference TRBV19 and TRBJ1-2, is DGGITQSPKYLFRKEGQNVTLSCEQNLNHDAMYWYRQDPGQGLRLIYYSQIVNDFQKGDIAEGYSVSREKKESFPLTVTSAQKNPTAFYLCASTDGTKRRYTFGSGTRLTVV.

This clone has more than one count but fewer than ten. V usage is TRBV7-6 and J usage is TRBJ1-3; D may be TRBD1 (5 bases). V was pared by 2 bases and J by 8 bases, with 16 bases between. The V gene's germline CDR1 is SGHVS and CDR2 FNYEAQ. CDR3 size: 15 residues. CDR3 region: CASSLFSGRLDTIYF. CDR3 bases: TGTGCCAGCAGCTTATTTTCAGGGAGGTTAGACACCATATATTTT.